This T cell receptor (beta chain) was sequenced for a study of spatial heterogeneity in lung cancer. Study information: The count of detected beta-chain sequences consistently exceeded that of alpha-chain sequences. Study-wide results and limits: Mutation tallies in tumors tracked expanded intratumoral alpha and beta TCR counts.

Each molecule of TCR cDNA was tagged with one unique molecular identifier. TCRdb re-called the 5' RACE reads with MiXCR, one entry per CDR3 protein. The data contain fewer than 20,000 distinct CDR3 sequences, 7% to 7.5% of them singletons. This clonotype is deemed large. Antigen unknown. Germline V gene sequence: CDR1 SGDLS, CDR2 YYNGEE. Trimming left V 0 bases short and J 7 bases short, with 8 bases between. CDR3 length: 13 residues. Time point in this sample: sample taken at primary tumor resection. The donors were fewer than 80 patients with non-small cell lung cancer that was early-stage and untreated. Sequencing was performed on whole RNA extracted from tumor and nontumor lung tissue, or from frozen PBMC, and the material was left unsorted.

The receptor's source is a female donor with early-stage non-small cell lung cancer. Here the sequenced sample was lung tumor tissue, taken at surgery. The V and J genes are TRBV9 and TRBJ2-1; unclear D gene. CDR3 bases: TGTGCCAGCAGCGTAGCTACGAAGAATGAGCAGTTCTTC. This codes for CASSVATKNEQFF.